A single sample is the source of the 7 T cell receptor beta chains below, sequenced in a study of identical twins. TCRdb redid the calling of the 5' RACE reads with MiXCR, one entry per CDR3 protein. The sample has approximately 500,000 distinct CDR3 sequences; approximately 25% are singletons. The sample was also reused in another study, on T cells expressing NK-cell markers.

Sequenced: CD4+ T cells sorted from blood. Receptors were obtained from a young woman in good health.

The V gene is TRBV20-1, the J gene TRBJ2-1; possible D gene TRBD2, 5 bases. Germline loops: CDR1 DFQATT, CDR2 SNEGSKA (reference sequence). Trimming removed 3 bases from V and 10 bases from J, with 16 bases in between. This CDR3 has 13 residues. This CDR3 is CSASSPSGIEQFF. Here the CDR3 DNA reads TGCAGTGCTAGCTCGCCAAGCGGAATAGAGCAGTTCTTC.

This clonotype was observed a few times. The CDR3 region is CSAGSSFHEQFF. The CDR3 DNA is TGCAGTGCTGGATCTAGCTTCCATGAGCAGTTCTTC. This sequence joins TRBV20-1 and TRBJ2-1; tentatively, D is TRBD2 (5 bases). Trimming removed 5 bases at V and 8 bases at J, with 13 bases between. This CDR3 comprises 12 residues. Germline V lookup: CDR1 DFQATT, CDR2 SNEGSKA (reference sequence).

The gene calls are TRBV7-9 and TRBJ1-2, with TRBD1 identical over 7 bases. Germline lookup yields CDR1 SEHNR and CDR2 FQNEAQ (reference sequence). The ends lost 5 bases at V and 4 bases at J; junction bases unmatched: 7. CDR3 length: 14 amino acids. The CDR3 DNA is TGTGCCAGCAGCGTACAGGGACAGAGCTATGGCTACACCTTC. Its protein product is CASSVQGQSYGYTF.

This clonotype was recorded a few times. This chain connects TRBV7-9 to TRBJ2-1; D tentatively fits TRBD1 or TRBD2 (5 bases each). The germline CDR1 and CDR2 sequences are SEHNR and FQNEAQ (reference sequence). The CDR3 runs 17 residues. V lost 4 bases and J 4 bases, leaving 20 bases between the germline ends. The CDR3 DNA sequence: TGTGCCAGCAGCTCGCCGGGACGGCGAAAGGTTTACAATGAGCAGTTCTTC. Its protein is CASSSPGRRKVYNEQFF.

This clonotype was detected only a few times. The chain is built from TRBV7-2 and TRBJ2-1; D call uncertain. The germline V and J ends were trimmed by 0 bases and 8 bases, with 14 bases remaining between them. In germline, CDR1 is SGHTA, CDR2 FQGNSA. The length of the CDR3 is 15 residues. In nucleotides, the CDR3 is TGTGCCAGCAGCTTAGCTTCCCTAGGTAGCTATGAGCAGTTCTTC. Amino acids: CASSLASLGSYEQFF. Complete variable domain (other parts from reference TRBV7-2 and TRBJ2-1): GAGVSQSPSNKVTEKGKDVELRCDPISGHTALYWYRQSLGQGLEFLIYFQGNSAPDKSGLPSDRFSAERTGGSVSTLTIQRTQQEDSAVYLCASSLASLGSYEQFFGPGTRLTVL.

This clonotype was detected ten times or more. The V and J genes are TRBV5-1 and TRBJ1-1; D not certain. The germline CDR1 and CDR2 sequences are SGHRS and YFSETQ. V lost 3 bases and J lost 3, with 9 bases in between. This CDR3 spans 13 amino acids. For the CDR3, the DNA is TGCGCCAGCAGCTACAGTACGGACACTGAAGCTTTCTTT. This sequence encodes CASSYSTDTEAFF.

The CDR3 sequence is CSARRGAGQETQYF. The CDR3 DNA is TGCAGTGCCCGTAGAGGAGCGGGCCAAGAGACCCAGTACTTC. J is TRBJ2-5 and V is TRBV20-1; D is perhaps TRBD2 (6 bases). The length of the CDR3 is 14 residues. CDR1 is DFQATT, CDR2 SNEGSKA, per germline (reference sequence). Trimming left V 6 bases short and J 1 base short, with 15 bases between.